This T cell receptor beta chain was found in a study of cytomegalovirus exposure and HLA in healthy donors. Points from the study as a whole: Most CMV-associated TCR beta chains were later found to appear HLA-restricted. Immune exposure was documented only through CMV serostatus.

Germline V gives CDR1 ENHRY, CDR2 SYGVKD. V dropped 6 bases and J dropped 1; count of bases not matched to a gene: 0. The CDR3 loop spans 14 amino acids. This clone showed up just once. Its target is not known. The PCR was carried out with 60 Vbeta primers and 13 Jbeta primers. Only in-frame clones appear in the TCRdb table, and some are missing; sequencing was by immunoSEQ multiplex PCR. The sample yields 110,000 or so clones, 65% to 75% seen once. The chain combines TRBV10-3 with TRBJ2-2; TRBD2 matches 9 bases. Sequencing used PBMCs. This clonotype was sampled from a woman in her fifties or sixties in good health and CMV-seropositive. The CDR3 coding sequence is TGTGCCATCAGGACTAGCGGGAACACCGGGGAGCTGTTTTTT. It is translated as CAIRTSGNTGELFF.